This T cell receptor (beta chain) was sequenced in a study of T cells in tuberculosis. For the study at large: Blood was taken before or within 7 days of anti-tuberculosis therapy. Findings and limits, study-wide: Shorter CDR3-alpha in active tuberculosis partly drove smaller distances.

The time point: new active TB diagnosis, blood taken before or within 7 days of starting treatment. The CDR3 is made up of 11 amino acids. The V gene's germline CDR1 is MDHEN and CDR2 SYDVKM. V gave up 7 bases and J gave up 1 base, with 4 bases separating them. Profiling relied on immunoSEQ multiplex PCR, and the TCRdb table lists in-frame clones only, not all of them. The sample lists tens of thousands of clones, approximately 90% occurring once. This clone was detected only a few times. Its specificity is not known. This specimen was PBMCs, taken at tuberculosis diagnosis. The genes are TRBV28 and TRBJ2-5, with D unresolved. The sequence was obtained from an adult with tuberculosis. The CDR3 nucleotides read TGTGCCAGCACCCTCCAAGAGACCCAGTACTTC. The encoded protein is CASTLQETQYF. Full variable domain (outside the CDR3, taken from reference TRBV28 and TRBJ2-5): DVKVTQSSRYLVKRTGEKVFLECVQDMDHENMFWYRQDPGLGLRLIYFSYDVKMKEKGDIPEGYSVSREKKERFSLILESASTNQTSMYLCASTLQETQYFGPGTRLLVL.